The present T cell receptor (beta chain) was sequenced within a study of shared clonotypes between healthy human individuals. Overall study results and limits: Sharing across four donors was highest in naive CD4 (roughly 5%) and lowest in memory CD8 (roughly 0.4%).

As defined, naive CD8 cells were CD45RO-negative and positively selected for CCR7, with terminally differentiated effector memory CD45RA+ cells excluded. From germline, CDR1 is SEHNR and CDR2 FQNEAQ (reference sequence). V was shortened by 5 bases and J by 5 bases, with 3 bases between the two germline ends. This CDR3 spans 11 amino acids. The assay was immunoSEQ multiplex PCR, and TCRdb's table has in-frame clones only and misses some. The sample lists 1.5 million to 2.5 million clones; approximately 94% were seen once. Comment on this clone: Its antigen is unknown.

The genes are TRBV7-9 and TRBJ1-4; unclear D gene. This clonotype was obtained from a man aged 18 to 35 in good health. The sequenced sample was naive CD8+ T cells sorted from blood. The chain's CDR3 is CASSKNEKLFF. CDR3 DNA: TGTGCCAGCAGCAAAAATGAAAAACTGTTTTTT.